Each of the 11 T cell receptor beta chains below was sequenced from the same sample in a study of blood T cells in healthy people across ages. It was with a sample-barcoded 5' primer and a J-beta primer mix that a second PCR of roughly 6 to 12 cycles was run. TCRdb analysed the 5' RACE reads with MiXCR anew, one entry per CDR3 protein. Of about 1.6 million distinct CDR3 sequences in the sample, roughly 32% were seen once. Sequenced material: blood. All receptors come from a woman in her twenties or thirties in good health.

This chain joins TRBV7-9 and TRBJ2-5; D may match TRBD1 or TRBD2 (6 bases each). The CDR3 contains 14 residues. The V gene's germline CDR1 is SEHNR and CDR2 FQNEAQ (reference sequence). V gave up 7 bases and J gave up 5 bases, with 17 bases separating them. The CDR3 nucleotides are TGTGCCAGCACCACATGGGGGGCCGCGGAGACCCAGTACTTC. Residues: CASTTWGAAETQYF.

The V and J genes are TRBV6-5 and TRBJ1-2; D perhaps matches TRBD1 (5 bases). CDR1 MNHEY and CDR2 SVGAGI come from the germline V gene. Trimming pared 4 bases from V and 5 bases from J, leaving 11 bases between. The CDR3 extends over 13 amino acids. The CDR3 region has the DNA TGTGCCAGCAGTTTGGGACTTCTATATGGCTACACCTTC. The encoded protein is CASSLGLLYGYTF.

Remarks on this clonotype: At one end, the junction sequence differs from germline, possibly due to a read error. The rearrangement uses TRBV12-3 or TRBV12-4 and TRBJ1-1; D is uncertain. The CDR3 has 14 amino acids. The CDR3, as DNA: TGTACCAGCAGTTTAAACCGACTTAACACTGAAGCTTTCTTT. It translates to CTSSLNRLNTEAFF.

Concerning this clonotype: Compared with germline, one end of the junction differs, possibly owing to a read error. The gene calls are TRBV12-5 and TRBJ2-3; the D is unclear. Germline V lookup: CDR1 LGHNT, CDR2 FRNRAP. CDR3 length equals 15 residues. CDR3 DNA: TGTGCTAGTGGTTTGGATGACACGAATACAGATGCGCAGTATTTT. It translates to CASGLDDTNTDAQYF.

The chain joins TRBV5-6 to TRBJ2-7; 9 positions match TRBD1. This CDR3 is built from 16 residues. V lost 0 bases and J lost 3; bases outside the gene matches: 7. The germline V gene encodes CDR1 SGHDT and CDR2 YYEEEE. CDR3 in amino acids: CASSLGPGQGDYEQYF. CDR3 bases: TGTGCCAGCAGCTTGGGACCGGGACAGGGAGACTACGAGCAGTACTTC.

This sequence joins TRBV27 and TRBJ2-3, with a possible D match to TRBD2 (5 bases). V was shortened by 4 bases and J by 0 bases, with 17 bases between the two germline ends. CDR1 is MNHEY and CDR2 is SMNVEV in the germline V gene (reference sequence). This CDR3 is 17 amino acids long. In DNA, the CDR3 is TGTGCCAGCAGTTCCAGACCCCCCAGGACTAGCACAGATACGCAGTATTTT. This codes for CASSSRPPRTSTDTQYF.

Written as DNA, the CDR3 is TGTGCCAGCAGCTTAGAGTTTCAGGACAGGGCCTACGAGCAGTACTTC. Protein product: CASSLEFQDRAYEQYF. V usage is TRBV7-2 and J usage is TRBJ2-7; 8 bases agree with TRBD1. The CDR3 is 16 residues long. The V gene end was trimmed by 1 base and the J gene end by 2 bases; junction bases not matched to a gene: 7. Germline lookup yields CDR1 SGHTA and CDR2 FQGNSA.

Concerning this clonotype: It may be a read error: a sequence one base away is much more abundant. The chain joins TRBV29-1 to TRBJ2-7, with D possibly being TRBD2 (5 bases). V gave up 6 bases and J gave up 3 bases, with 15 bases separating them. Germline V gene lookup returns CDR1 SQVTM and CDR2 ANQGSEA. The CDR3 runs 13 residues. The CDR3: CSVPGVGIYEQYF. In nucleotides, the CDR3 is TGCAGCGTGCCCGGGGTGGGGATCTACGAGCAGTACTTC.

The genes are TRBV6-2 or TRBV6-3 and TRBJ2-3; D gene uncertain. The V end lost 6 bases, the J end lost 5 bases, and 9 bases lay between the germline ends. The germline gives CDR1 MNHEY, CDR2 SVGEGT. The CDR3 totals 12 residues. CDR3 sequence reads: CASSSHRDTQYF. The DNA for the CDR3 is TGTGCCAGCAGCAGTCATAGAGATACGCAGTATTTT.

This clonotype occurred a few times. The J gene is TRBJ2-5, the V gene TRBV28; either TRBD1 or TRBD2 may fit D (5 bases each). CDR3 size: 15 residues. The germline CDR1 and CDR2 sequences are MDHEN and SYDVKM. Deletions cut 2 bases from V and 2 bases from J, with 12 bases between. The CDR3 DNA follows: TGTGCCAGCAGTTTACCGGGACGGCGTCAAGAGACCCAGTACTTC. It yields the protein CASSLPGRRQETQYF.

This clonotype was observed at least ten times. This chain joins TRBV7-2 and TRBJ2-7, with TRBD1 matching 8 bases. The CDR3 contains 15 residues. Per germline, CDR1 SGHTA and CDR2 FQGNSA. V was pared by 5 bases and J by 0 bases, with 6 bases of the junction left unmatched. The DNA for the CDR3 is TGTGCCAGCAGCCCCGACAGGGGAAGCTCCTACGAGCAGTACTTC. Translation gives CASSPDRGSSYEQYF. The whole variable domain, filled in from reference TRBV7-2 and TRBJ2-7, reads GAGVSQSPSNKVTEKGKDVELRCDPISGHTALYWYRQSLGQGLEFLIYFQGNSAPDKSGLPSDRFSAERTGGSVSTLTIQRTQQEDSAVYLCASSPDRGSSYEQYFGPGTRLTVT.